Below, 29 T cell receptor beta chains from the same sample are listed, as sequenced in a study of blood T cell repertoires in COVID-19 (dated by TCRdb to 2018 to 2020). Library method: the immunoSEQ multiplex PCR assay. TCRdb mirrors the immuneACCESS table, restricted to in-frame sequences. Some clones are absent from its copies; in checked studies, under half trace to an unresolved V gene, and the reason for the others is unknown. Present in this sample are around 480,000 clones, about nine tenths of which were seen just once. Clones ranked in the top ten supply about 0.65% of the sample. Specimen: PBMCs or T cells enriched from blood (not recorded which). All receptors come from a woman between 18 and 30 years old who had recovered from COVID-19.

The rearrangement links TRBV5-4 to TRBJ1-1; no clear D. Trimming pared 7 bases from V and 2 bases from J, leaving 15 bases between. The CDR3 length is 14 residues. Per germline, CDR1 SGHNT and CDR2 YYREEE (reference sequence). DNA of the CDR3: TGTGCCAGCTACCCGTCCCGGGTCAACACTGAAGCTTTCTTT. Its translation: CASYPSRVNTEAFF.

This clone has only a few counts. V usage is TRBV19 and J usage is TRBJ1-1; TRBD1 matches 8 bases. Trimming removed 3 bases from V and 7 bases from J; junction bases left unmatched: 13. The germline gives CDR1 LNHDA, CDR2 SQIVND (reference sequence). The CDR3 extends over 16 amino acids. Written as DNA, the CDR3 is TGTGCCAGTAGTATTCTTGGGGTCGGGACAGGTTTTGAAGCTTTCTTT. Translating gives CASSILGVGTGFEAFF. Filled out from reference TRBV19 and TRBJ1-1, the complete variable domain reads DGGITQSPKYLFRKEGQNVTLSCEQNLNHDAMYWYRQDPGQGLRLIYYSQIVNDFQKGDIAEGYSVSREKKESFPLTVTSAQKNPTAFYLCASSILGVGTGFEAFFGQGTRLTVV.

The chain carries TRBV30 and TRBJ1-5; possibly TRBD1 for D (5 bases). V gave up 1 base and J gave up 5 bases, with 9 bases separating them. Germline CDR1 GTSNPN, CDR2 SVGIG (reference sequence). The CDR3 loop spans 13 amino acids. The CDR3 sequence: CAWSETEDQPQHF. DNA of the CDR3: TGTGCCTGGAGTGAGACAGAGGATCAGCCCCAGCATTTT.

The V call is TRBV12-5, the J call TRBJ1-4, with D unresolved. The germline gives CDR1 LGHNT, CDR2 FRNRAP. V lost 0 bases and J lost 0, with 8 bases in between. This CDR3 comprises 16 residues. CDR3 in DNA: TGTGCTAGTGGTTTGGTACTACCGGCAACTAATGAAAAACTGTTTTTT. Translation gives CASGLVLPATNEKLFF.

The V gene is TRBV2, the J gene TRBJ1-1; no reliable D call. Trimming took 6 bases from V and 5 from J, leaving 13 bases between them. The germline V gene has CDR1 SNHLY and CDR2 FYNNEI. This CDR3 has 13 residues. The CDR3 reads CASSPRYRTEAFF. The CDR3 DNA is TGTGCCAGCAGCCCGAGGTACCGGACTGAAGCTTTCTTT.

The chain has TRBV5-6 and TRBJ2-6; TRBD1 is a possible D gene (5 bases). The ends were cut back, 2 bases at V and 4 bases at J, with 19 bases in the middle. This CDR3 comprises 18 residues. Germline V gives CDR1 SGHDT, CDR2 YYEEEE. CDR3 DNA sequence: TGTGCCAGCAGCTTAAGATCGGCAGGGATTAGCGGGGCCAACGTCCTGACTTTC. This codes for CASSLRSAGISGANVLTF.

The chain has TRBV12-5 and TRBJ2-5; D not certain. Germline V gene data show CDR1 as LGHNT and CDR2 as FRNRAP. The CDR3 has 13 residues. Between the trimmed V and J ends, which lost 1 base and 2 bases, there was a span of 5 bases. The CDR3 DNA sequence: TGTGCTAGTGGTTTGGAACTTCAAGAGACCCAGTACTTC. Protein: CASGLELQETQYF.

This clone showed up just once. This chain joins TRBV5-1 and TRBJ2-7; 8 bases are a match to TRBD1. The J segment lost 3 bases and the V segment lost 0 bases, leaving 8 bases of the junction unmatched. Germline V lookup: CDR1 SGHRS, CDR2 YFSETQ. CDR3 length equals 16 residues. For the CDR3, the DNA is TGCGCCAGCAGCTTGGGTTCAGGGGGCCGATTCTACGAGCAGTACTTC. This translates into CASSLGSGGRFYEQYF.

This sequence joins TRBV10-1 and TRBJ2-1, with TRBD2 identical over 8 bases. From germline, CDR1 is WNHNN and CDR2 SYGVQD (reference sequence). J gave up 9 bases and V 8 bases, and 18 bases lay outside the gene matches. This CDR3 contains 16 residues. CDR3 sequence (DNA): TGCGCCAGCTCTGGGGTCCAAAGTGGACTAGCTGGTGAGCAGTTCTTC. Translation: CASSGVQSGLAGEQFF.

The chain has TRBV5-5 and TRBJ2-3; D may be TRBD2 (5 bases). Germline CDR1 and CDR2: SGHKS and YYEKEE (reference sequence). This CDR3 contains 13 residues. V gave up 6 bases and J gave up 3 bases, with 11 bases separating them. CDR3: CASTGVPTDTQYF. CDR3 sequence (DNA): TGTGCCAGCACCGGGGTCCCAACAGATACGCAGTATTTT.

V is TRBV27 and J is TRBJ1-2; no clear D. The CDR3 length is 14 residues. Per germline, CDR1 MNHEY and CDR2 SMNVEV (reference sequence). The ends were cut back, 6 bases at V and 0 bases at J, with 11 bases in the middle. The CDR3 DNA sequence: TGTGCCAGCAGCCCGGGTATGACTAACTATGGCTACACCTTC. It codes for CASSPGMTNYGYTF.

J is TRBJ2-1 and V is TRBV5-1; 7 bases agree with TRBD1. Germline-derived CDR1 and CDR2 are SGHRS and YFSETQ. The CDR3 runs 16 residues. V lost 3 bases to trimming and J lost 0 bases; unmatched junction nucleotides: 6. The CDR3, as DNA: TGCGCCAGCAGCTCCCACGGGACAGTCTCCTACAATGAGCAGTTCTTC. Protein sequence: CASSSHGTVSYNEQFF.

This chain links TRBV6-1 with TRBJ1-1, with D possibly being TRBD1 (5 bases). The CDR3 has 14 amino acids. Trimming removed 3 bases from V and 5 bases from J, with 13 bases in between. Germline V gives CDR1 MNHNS, CDR2 SASEGT. The CDR3 reads CASSDREVGTEAFF. The CDR3 DNA is TGTGCCAGCAGTGACAGGGAGGTGGGAACTGAAGCTTTCTTT.

About this clone itself: Other DNA sequences from this sample encode an identical CDR3 as well. The chain uses TRBV5-1 and TRBJ2-5, with a possible D match to TRBD1 (7 bases). The germline CDR1 and CDR2 sequences are SGHRS and YFSETQ. This CDR3 region has 14 residues. V was clipped by 2 bases and J by 4 bases, with 12 bases between them. Here the CDR3 reads CASSFGGGRETQYF. DNA for the CDR3: TGCGCCAGCAGCTTCGGAGGGGGCAGAGAGACCCAGTACTTC.

The sample holds a few counts of this clone. The chain is built from TRBV4-2 and TRBJ2-7; 7 bases align to TRBD2. The CDR3 is 16 amino acids. From germline, CDR1 is LGHNA and CDR2 YNFKEQ. V lost 0 bases, J lost 6 bases, and 11 bases stayed unmatched. CDR3 in amino acids: CASSQDYGGLVGEQYF. DNA of the CDR3: TGTGCCAGCAGCCAAGATTACGGAGGACTAGTAGGCGAGCAGTACTTC.

Worth noting for this clone: Other DNA sequences in the sample encode the same CDR3. The chain joins TRBV6-5 to TRBJ2-2; TRBD2 matches 9 bases. V lost 3 bases, J lost 2 bases, and 4 bases stayed unmatched. This CDR3 comprises 16 residues. Germline loops: CDR1 MNHEY, CDR2 SVGAGI. CDR3 coding DNA: TGTGCCAGCAGTTATAGCGGGGGCCTCAACACCGGGGAGCTGTTTTTT. Translated, it gives CASSYSGGLNTGELFF.

This chain uses TRBV6-4 with TRBJ1-6; D gene ambiguous. V lost 4 bases, J lost 13 bases, and 14 bases lay in between. CDR1 is MRHNA and CDR2 is SNTAGT in the germline V gene. The CDR3 contains 13 residues. CDR3: CASSAASGRPLHF. CDR3 DNA sequence: TGTGCCAGCAGTGCCGCCTCGGGTAGGCCCCTCCACTTT.

V gene TRBV6-1 combines with J gene TRBJ2-1, with 9 bases matching TRBD1. This CDR3 spans 15 amino acids. The germline gives CDR1 MNHNS, CDR2 SASEGT. Trimming cost V 2 bases and J 8 bases; bases outside gene matches: 7. The CDR3 loop is CASSELRTGEDEQFF. CDR3 DNA: TGTGCCAGCAGTGAACTGAGGACAGGGGAAGATGAGCAGTTCTTC.

The rearrangement links TRBV18 to TRBJ1-2, with 7 nucleotides matching TRBD1. The CDR3 spans 15 residues. The germline V gene has CDR1 KGHSH and CDR2 LQKENI. V dropped 3 bases and J dropped 5; count of bases not matched to a gene: 9. CDR3 DNA: TGTGCCAGCTCACCTGGACAGGTGAAAGATTATGGCTACACCTTC. Translation gives CASSPGQVKDYGYTF.

The chain carries TRBV2 and TRBJ2-7, with 10 nucleotides matching TRBD2. The CDR3 loop spans 14 amino acids. V shed 6 bases, J shed 4 bases, and the junction held 6 bases outside the gene matches. Germline V gene sequence: CDR1 SNHLY, CDR2 FYNNEI. The CDR3 protein is CASRLLAGWYEQYF. The CDR3, as DNA: TGTGCCAGCAGGTTACTAGCGGGGTGGTACGAGCAGTACTTC.

Comment on this clone: The sample has other DNA sequences that encode this CDR3 too. The chain combines TRBV7-9 with TRBJ1-1; a possible D gene is TRBD1 (6 bases). The CDR3 contains 14 residues. Germline CDR1 and CDR2: SEHNR and FQNEAQ (reference sequence). The germline V and J ends were trimmed by 1 base and 0 bases, with 6 bases remaining between them. The CDR3 is CASSLGQVNTEAFF. The CDR3 DNA reads as TGTGCCAGCAGCTTAGGACAGGTGAACACTGAAGCTTTCTTT.

This chain joins TRBV5-4 and TRBJ1-4; D possibly corresponds to TRBD1 (5 bases). The germline V gene encodes CDR1 SGHNT and CDR2 YYREEE (reference sequence). V dropped 0 bases and J dropped 7 bases, with 13 bases sitting between them. The CDR3 sequence is 15 residues long. For the CDR3, the DNA is TGTGCCAGCAGCTTGGAAGGGGCGCTGGGTGAAAAACTGTTTTTT. Residues: CASSLEGALGEKLFF.

The genes are TRBV7-9 and TRBJ2-1; D gene unclear. The CDR3 runs 15 residues. V lost 1 base to trimming and J lost 3 bases, with 10 bases between them. The germline CDR1 and CDR2 sequences are SEHNR and FQNEAQ (reference sequence). This chain's CDR3 is CASSLGSSGYNEQFF. CDR3 in DNA: TGTGCCAGCAGCTTAGGGAGCTCTGGCTACAATGAGCAGTTCTTC.

Concerning this clone itself: At the DNA level, this CDR3 is encoded by other sequences in the same sample as well. The chain uses TRBV5-1 and TRBJ2-1; D perhaps matches TRBD2 (5 bases). Germline CDR1 reads SGHRS; CDR2 reads YFSETQ. This CDR3 comprises 13 residues. Trimming removed 0 bases at V and 5 bases at J, with 6 bases between. CDR3 sequence reads: CASSLGRDNEQFF. Written as DNA, the CDR3 is TGCGCCAGCAGCTTGGGGCGGGACAATGAGCAGTTCTTC.

The V gene is TRBV24-1, the J gene TRBJ2-2; TRBD1 aligns across 11 bases. Germline values: CDR1 KGHDR, CDR2 SFDVKD. This CDR3 contains 16 residues. J gave up 10 bases and V 0 bases, and 6 bases lay outside the gene matches. The CDR3 DNA reads as TGTGCCACCAGTGATTTGCCGGGACAGGGGGGAGTGGAGCTGTTTTTT. Translation gives CATSDLPGQGGVELFF.

This clone was seen more than once but under ten times. V and J are TRBV5-4 and TRBJ1-2; 11 bases match TRBD1. From germline, CDR1 is SGHNT and CDR2 YYREEE (reference sequence). This CDR3 is 14 amino acids long. The V and J ends lost 4 bases and 3 bases, in that order; junction bases with no gene match: 2. CDR3 in DNA: TGTGCCAGCAGCCAGGGACAGGGGGACTATGGCTACACCTTC. Translated, it gives CASSQGQGDYGYTF.

The chain recombines TRBV27 with TRBJ2-3; TRBD1 matches 9 bases. Looked up from germline, CDR1 is MNHEY and CDR2 is SMNVEV (reference sequence). Trimming cost V 8 bases and J 2 bases; bases outside gene matches: 2. This CDR3 region has 13 residues. CDR3 nucleotides: TGTGCCAGCCGGGACAGGGTCACAGATACGCAGTATTTT. The encoded protein is CASRDRVTDTQYF.

The rearrangement uses TRBV5-1 and TRBJ1-1; D remains unclear. V dropped 3 bases and J dropped 7 bases, with 13 bases sitting between them. This CDR3 spans 13 amino acids. Per germline, CDR1 SGHRS and CDR2 YFSETQ. Written as DNA, the CDR3 is TGCGCCAGCAGCTCCACCCCCCGCGGTGAAGCTTTCTTT. Translated: CASSSTPRGEAFF.

V gene TRBV18 combines with J gene TRBJ1-2, with 9 positions matching TRBD1. Trimming at V came to 6 bases and at J to 6 bases, leaving 14 bases not matched to a gene. In germline, CDR1 is KGHSH, CDR2 LQKENI. The CDR3 loop spans 16 amino acids. CDR3 loop: CASSPGTGTRRNGYTF. CDR3 DNA sequence: TGTGCCAGCTCCCCCGGGACAGGGACCCGGAGGAATGGCTACACCTTC.